The clone carrying this T cell receptor beta chain was seen only a few times. The sample belongs to a study of T-cell reconstitution after alpha-beta-depleted transplantation in children. Preparation of the TCRbeta library used unique molecular identifiers. TCRdb independently ran MiXCR on the PCR reads; one entry per CDR3 protein. This sample has about 980,000 distinct CDR3 sequences; about 29% occur once, and the top ten carry roughly 31%. The CDR3 has 15 amino acids. Per the germline V gene, CDR1 is SGHVS and CDR2 is FQNEAQ. With V trimmed by 3 bases and J by 1 base, 4 bases remained unmatched. The specimen was PBMCs, mostly from graft donor cells, collected 360 days after TCRalphabeta/CD19-depleted stem cell transplant. This receptor was taken from a boy younger than two who had a stem cell transplant for SCID, so the T cells may come from the graft donor. This chain connects TRBV7-8 to TRBJ2-3; TRBD1 aligns across 7 bases. CDR3 sequence (DNA): TGTGCCAGCAGCTTCAGGGGGTCGGGCACAGATACGCAGTATTTT. Protein sequence: CASSFRGSGTDTQYF. The full variable domain, in which reference TRBV7-8 and TRBJ2-3 provide the parts outside the CDR3, is GAGVSQSPRYKVAKRGQDVALRCDPISGHVSLFWYQQALGQGPEFLTYFQNEAQLDKSGLPSDRFFAERPEGSVSTLKIQRTQQEDSAVYLCASSFRGSGTDTQYFGPGTRLTVL.